The 4 T cell receptor beta chains reported below all come from one sample, sequenced in a study of T-cell reconstitution after alpha-beta-depleted transplantation in children. Unique molecular identifiers were incorporated into the prepared TCRbeta library. From the PCR reads, TCRdb called clonotypes with MiXCR, one entry per CDR3 protein. Of around 700,000 distinct CDR3 sequences in the sample, around 13% were seen once. This specimen was PBMCs, taken before TCRalphabeta/CD19-depleted stem cell transplant. The receptors derive from a girl aged 2 to 9 with congenital amegakaryocytic thrombocytopenia, due to receive a stem cell transplant.

This clonotype was observed at least ten times. The chain is built from TRBV7-3 and TRBJ2-7; a possible D gene is TRBD2 (5 bases). CDR3 size: 12 residues. Trimming shortened V by 5 bases and J by 7 bases, and 12 bases separated the two germline ends. The germline CDR1 and CDR2 sequences are SGHTA and FQGTGA. The CDR3 loop reads CASSPPSGEQYF. The CDR3 DNA reads TGTGCCAGCAGCCCCCCATCGGGAGAGCAGTACTTC.

This clonotype was recorded at least ten times. The CDR3 here is CASSPAAFKETQYF. CDR3 in DNA: TGTGCCAGCAGTCCCGCAGCCTTTAAGGAGACCCAGTACTTC. V gene TRBV12-3 or TRBV12-4 combines with J gene TRBJ2-5; the D is unclear. The CDR3 totals 14 residues. Trimming pared 5 bases from V and 5 bases from J, leaving 15 bases between.

About this clonotype: A much larger clone lies one base from this, so it may be a read error. The V call is TRBV20-1, the J call TRBJ2-1; D perhaps matches TRBD1 (6 bases). Germline V gene data show CDR1 as DFQATT and CDR2 as SNEGSKA (reference sequence). The CDR3 is 15 residues long. CDR3 bases: TGCGGATCTAGTAGTCGGTGGGACGAGGGGGATGAGCAGTTCTTC. This gives the protein CGSSSRWDEGDEQFF.

This clonotype has a count of ten or more. The CDR3 loop reads CSASGRASGSGELFF. CDR3 bases: TGCAGTGCTAGCGGGAGGGCCTCAGGAAGCGGGGAGCTGTTTTTT. This chain uses TRBV20-1 with TRBJ2-2; 8 nucleotides line up with TRBD2. Unmatched junction bases numbered 10, after V lost 3 bases and J lost 7 bases. From germline, CDR1 is DFQATT and CDR2 SNEGSKA (reference sequence). The CDR3 is 15 amino acids.